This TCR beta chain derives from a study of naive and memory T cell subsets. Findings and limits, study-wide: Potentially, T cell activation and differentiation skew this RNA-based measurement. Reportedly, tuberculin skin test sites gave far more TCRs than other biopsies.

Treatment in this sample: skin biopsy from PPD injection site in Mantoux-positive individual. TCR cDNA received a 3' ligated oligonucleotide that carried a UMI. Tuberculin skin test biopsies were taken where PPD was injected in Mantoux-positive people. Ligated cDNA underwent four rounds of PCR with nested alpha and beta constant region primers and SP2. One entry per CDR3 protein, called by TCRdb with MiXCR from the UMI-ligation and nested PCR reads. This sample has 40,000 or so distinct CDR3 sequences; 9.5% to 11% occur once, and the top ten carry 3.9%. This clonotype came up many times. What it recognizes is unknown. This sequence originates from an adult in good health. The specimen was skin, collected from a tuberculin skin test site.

CDR3 residues: CSARQIRTGSGNGYTF. CDR3 in DNA: TGCAGTGCTCGCCAGATACGAACGGGTTCGGGGAATGGCTACACCTTC. This sequence joins TRBV20-1 and TRBJ1-2, with D hard to call. The CDR3 spans 16 residues. Per the germline V gene, CDR1 is DFQATT and CDR2 is SNEGSKA (reference sequence). V lost 5 bases, J lost 6 bases, and 25 bases lay in between.